Listed below are T cell receptor beta chains from one sample, sequenced in a study of shared clonotypes between healthy human individuals. Generated by immunoSEQ multiplex PCR, the TCRdb table keeps only in-frame clones and is missing some. Of some 2.3 million clones in the sample, just over 90% were seen once. The material sequenced was naive CD4+ T cells from PBMCs. These receptors were obtained from a man aged 18 to 29 in good health. Some clones in this sample may be carry-over from other donors' samples. The CDR3 runs from the conserved cysteine through the conserved F or W. D genes are given only for firm matches. The size entry is marked missing in some rows and otherwise reads once, few, many or a size class.

. | TRBJ2-7 | TRBV28 | . | CASSQGVGEQYF | TGTGCCAGCAGTCAGGGAGTCGGGGAGCAGTACTTC
. | TRBJ2-7 | TRBV6-1 | . | CASSEGFWGEQYF | TGTGCCAGCAGTGAAGGATTCTGGGGAGAGCAGTACTTC
. | TRBJ2-7 | TRBV7-9 | . | CASSLIQGSFLEQYF | TGTGCCAGCAGCTTAATCCAGGGTTCGTTTTTGGAGCAGTACTTC
. | TRBJ2-1 | TRBV5-4 | . | CASSWLAAPGQFF | TGTGCCAGCAGCTGGTTGGCGGCCCCAGGGCAGTTCTTC
. | TRBJ1-2 | TRBV6-6 | . | CASTTTGGNYGYTF | TGTGCCAGCACCACGACGGGGGGGAACTATGGCTACACCTTC
. | TRBJ1-5 | TRBV7-8 | few | CASSLGRGRDENQPQHF | TGTGCCAGCAGCTTAGGTCGAGGCAGAGACGAAAATCAGCCCCAGCATTTT
. | TRBJ2-3 | TRBV19 | . | CASSIGDTQYF | TGTGCCAGTAGTATTGGTGATACGCAGTATTTT
TRBD1 | TRBJ1-5 | TRBV2 | . | CASSGTGGNQPQHF | TGTGCCAGCAGTGGGACAGGGGGAAATCAGCCCCAGCATTTT
TRBD2 | TRBJ2-1 | TRBV30 | once | CACVGGSSYNEQFF | TGTGCCTGTGTGGGGGGGAGCTCCTACAATGAGCAGTTCTTC
. | TRBJ2-5 | TRBV7-9 | . | CASSSWSEKQETQYF | TGTGCCAGCAGCTCGTGGAGCGAAAAGCAGGAGACCCAGTACTTC
TRBD2 | TRBJ2-5 | TRBV7-2 | . | CASSPRLASQTQYF | TGTGCCAGCAGCCCACGACTAGCTTCACAGACCCAGTACTTC
. | TRBJ1-1 | TRBV29-1 | . | CSVSQGGSTEAFF | TGCAGCGTGTCGCAGGGTGGGAGTACTGAAGCTTTCTTT
TRBD2 | TRBJ2-3 | TRBV5-4 | . | CASSTGLAGEGDTQYF | TGTGCCAGCAGCACGGGACTAGCGGGAGAGGGGGATACGCAGTATTTT
. | TRBJ2-5 | TRBV5-1 | . | CASSLALGPVGQETQYF | TGCGCCAGCAGCTTGGCTTTAGGGCCCGTGGGTCAAGAGACCCAGTACTTC
TRBD1 | TRBJ1-3 | TRBV10-3 | . | CAISEKGQNTIYF | TGTGCCATCAGTGAAAAGGGACAGAACACCATATATTTT
. | TRBJ1-4 | TRBV7-9 | . | CASSKDSLNEKLFF | TGTGCCAGCAGCAAGGACAGCCTTAATGAAAAACTGTTTTTT
. | TRBJ1-2 | TRBV19 | . | CASSRLPTNYGYTF | TGTGCCAGTAGTAGGCTACCAACTAACTATGGCTACACCTTC
. | TRBJ2-7 | TRBV5-1 | . | CASSLGLPDRWYF | TGCGCCAGCAGCTTGGGACTGCCTGATCGTTGGTACTTC
. | TRBJ1-5 | TRBV15 | . | CATNQLYSNQPQHF | TGTGCCACCAATCAGCTCTATAGCAATCAGCCCCAGCATTTT
TRBD1 | TRBJ1-2 | TRBV28 | . | CASSLSGGNYGYTF | TGTGCCAGCAGTTTATCAGGGGGCAACTATGGCTACACCTTC
. | TRBJ2-7 | TRBV7-2 | . | CASSYGTSGYQYF | TGTGCCAGCAGCTACGGGACCTCAGGTTATCAGTACTTC
TRBD2 | TRBJ2-2 | TRBV5-4 | . | CASSLMSGGRSGELFF | TGTGCCAGCAGCTTGATGTCGGGAGGGAGATCCGGGGAGCTGTTTTTT
. | TRBJ1-4 | TRBV7-9 | . | CASSSLTPKEEKLFF | TGTGCCAGCAGCTCCCTCACACCGAAGGAGGAAAAACTGTTTTTT
. | TRBJ1-1 | TRBV29-1 | once | CSVELTLNTEAFF | TGCAGCGTTGAATTGACACTGAACACTGAAGCTTTCTTT
. | TRBJ2-7 | TRBV5-4 | . | CASSLAPGTDAYEQYF | TGTGCCAGCAGCTTGGCCCCCGGGACGGACGCCTACGAGCAGTACTTC
TRBD1 | TRBJ1-6 | TRBV28 | . | CASRTGGVTYNSPLHF | TGTGCCAGCAGAACAGGGGGCGTAACCTATAATTCACCCCTCCACTTT
. | TRBJ2-7 | TRBV18 | . | CASSPRGYEQYF | TGTGCCAGCTCACCTCGAGGGTACGAGCAGTACTTC